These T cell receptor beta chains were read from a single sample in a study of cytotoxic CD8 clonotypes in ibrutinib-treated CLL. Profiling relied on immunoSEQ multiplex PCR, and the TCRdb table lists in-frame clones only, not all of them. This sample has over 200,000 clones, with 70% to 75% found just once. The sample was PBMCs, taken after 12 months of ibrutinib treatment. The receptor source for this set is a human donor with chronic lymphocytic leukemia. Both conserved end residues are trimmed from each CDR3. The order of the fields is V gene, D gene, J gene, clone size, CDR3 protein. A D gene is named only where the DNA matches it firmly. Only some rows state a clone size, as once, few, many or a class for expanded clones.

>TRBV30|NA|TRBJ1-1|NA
AWSHSYTDAEAF
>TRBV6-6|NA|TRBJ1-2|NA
ASSYGGRGYT
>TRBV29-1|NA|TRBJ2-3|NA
SVSGPPTDTQY
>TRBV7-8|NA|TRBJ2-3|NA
ASSPPGVRDTQY
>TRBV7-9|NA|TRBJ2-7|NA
ASSQSLEGGGEQY
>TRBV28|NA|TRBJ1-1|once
ASSPNTEAF
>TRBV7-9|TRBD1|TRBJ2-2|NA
ASSPVTGETGELF
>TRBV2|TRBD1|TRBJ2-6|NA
ASSADRGASGANVLT
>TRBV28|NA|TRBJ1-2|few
ASSAGRVGEQKSNYGYT
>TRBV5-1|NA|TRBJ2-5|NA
ASSPVPGPQETQY
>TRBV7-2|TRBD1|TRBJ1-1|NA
ASSGQGSGTEAF
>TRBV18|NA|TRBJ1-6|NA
ASSQDRSNSPLH
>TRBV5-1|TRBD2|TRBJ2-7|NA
ASALLAGSSYEQY
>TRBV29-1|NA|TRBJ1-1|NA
SVWGVNTEAF
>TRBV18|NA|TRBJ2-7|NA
ASSPRAVRSYEQY
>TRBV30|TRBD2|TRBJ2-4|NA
AWRVAGGINIQY
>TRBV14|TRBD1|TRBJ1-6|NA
ASSQAVGGRNSPLH
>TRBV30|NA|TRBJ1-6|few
ALDPVGAYNSPLH
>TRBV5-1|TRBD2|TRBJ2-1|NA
ASSGGDYPIHNEQF
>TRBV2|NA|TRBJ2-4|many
ASSPGRGAKNIQY
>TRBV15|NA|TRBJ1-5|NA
ATSSTVNQPQH
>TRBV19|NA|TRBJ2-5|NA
ASSIVRSPRGGETQY
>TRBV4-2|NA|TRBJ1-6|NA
ASSQDSRPGPPLH
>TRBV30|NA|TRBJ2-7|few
AWSVLRFYEQY
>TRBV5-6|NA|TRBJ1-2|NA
ASSFTGNYGYT
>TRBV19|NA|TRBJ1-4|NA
ASSITGARDEKLF
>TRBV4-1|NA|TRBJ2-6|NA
ASSQESQGSGANVLT
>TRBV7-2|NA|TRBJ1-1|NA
ASSLEAGSRTEAF
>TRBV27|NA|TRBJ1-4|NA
ASSSFAGNEKLF
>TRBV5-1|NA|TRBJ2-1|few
ASSFFGGGEQF
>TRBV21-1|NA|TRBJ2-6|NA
ASSFRVFGANVLT
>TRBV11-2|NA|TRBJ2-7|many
ASSLGFAWYEQY
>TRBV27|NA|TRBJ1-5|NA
ASIPRAQPQH
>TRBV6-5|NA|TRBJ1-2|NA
ASSYMGYGYT
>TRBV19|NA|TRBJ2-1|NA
ASSPRGGDNEQF
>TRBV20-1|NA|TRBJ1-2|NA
SATDNYGYT
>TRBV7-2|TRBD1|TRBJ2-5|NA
ASSLAGQGETQY
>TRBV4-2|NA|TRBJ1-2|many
ASSQSGPIRRGYT
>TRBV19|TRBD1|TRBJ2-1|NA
ASSHPGQGSDEQF
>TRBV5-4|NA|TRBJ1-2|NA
ASSFGDYGYT
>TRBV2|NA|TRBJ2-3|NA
ASSPGTFTDTQY